Sequencing of this TCR beta chain was carried out in a study of T cells after yellow fever vaccination. This clonotype has ten or more counts. TCRdb recomputed calls from the 5' RACE reads with MiXCR, one row per CDR3 protein. This table has some 400,000 distinct CDR3 sequences, 6.2% appearing once. The material sequenced was PBMCs, taken 5 days after the yellow fever booster vaccination. This sequence originates from a man aged 25-45 years who received the YFV17D yellow fever vaccine.

In DNA, the CDR3 is TGCGCCAGCAGCTTGGATGGGGGGAACACTGAAGCTTTCTTT. Its translation is CASSLDGGNTEAFF. V is TRBV5-1 and J is TRBJ1-1, with D perhaps TRBD1 (5 bases). Germline V gene sequence: CDR1 SGHRS, CDR2 YFSETQ. Trimming pared 0 bases from V and 1 base from J, leaving 7 bases between. This CDR3 comprises 14 residues.